This TCR beta chain was sequenced in a study of shared clonotypes between healthy human individuals. Study results and limitations: The study found lower generation probabilities in non-shared clonotypes than in those shared by all four donors. How much donors shared clonotypes was expected to be affected by sequencing depth.

This clone was counted a single time. Its antigen is unknown. Source study methods: ImmunoSEQ yielded junction-only sequences lacking quality scores, so filtering differed. The method was immunoSEQ multiplex PCR; TCRdb's version includes in-frame clones alone and lacks a portion of them. That table supplies the V and J calls and clone size; D and trimming were determined from the DNA. Found here are about 2.4 million clones, approximately 93% of them singletons; the top ten hold about 0.38%. The J segment lost 5 bases and the V segment lost 3 bases, leaving 6 bases of the junction unmatched. The CDR3 has 14 amino acids. Per germline, CDR1 MDHEN and CDR2 SYDVKM.

Sequencing used naive CD4+ T cells from PBMCs. Subset of the sample: CD45RA+ positively selected. The receptor was derived from a man younger than 35 in good health. Some clones in this sample may be carry-over from other donors' samples. The genes are TRBV28 and TRBJ2-7, with TRBD1 matching 8 bases. DNA of the CDR3: TGTGCCAGCAGTTTGGTCGACAGGGGCCACGAGCAGTACTTC. Translated, it gives CASSLVDRGHEQYF.